This T cell receptor (beta chain) emerged from a study of molecular identifiers for immune sequencing clone quantification. Study in general: The replicate experiment used RNA from approximately 22,000 or 94,000 naive CD8 cells. This RNA was split into five aliquots, and four of them were sequenced.

Both previously described methods and listed TCR primers were employed to make bulk TCR libraries. TCRdb analysed the PCR reads with MiXCR anew, one entry per CDR3 protein. This sample carries 80,000 to 130,000 distinct CDR3 sequences, roughly a third of them seen once, and the ten largest clones take 4% to 5%. In its sample, this clonotype was seen a few times. V shed 3 bases and J shed 2 bases, with 14 bases lying between them. Germline CDR1 reads MDHEN; CDR2 reads SYDVKM. The CDR3 totals 15 residues. This receptor was taken from a human donor in good health. Some libraries in this study had Jurkat cell RNA spiked in. The chain joins TRBV28 to TRBJ2-7; D perhaps matches TRBD2 (5 bases). The sequencing input was naive CD8+ T cells from blood, with Jurkat cell RNA spiked in. Subset specified: FACS-sorted CD8+CD4-CCR7+CD45RA+ naive T cells. The CDR3 reads CASSFEGPTTYEQYF. CDR3 coding DNA: TGTGCCAGCAGTTTTGAGGGCCCTACTACCTACGAGCAGTACTTC. Combining the CDR3 with reference TRBV28 and TRBJ2-7 gives the whole variable domain DVKVTQSSRYLVKRTGEKVFLECVQDMDHENMFWYRQDPGLGLRLIYFSYDVKMKEKGDIPEGYSVSREKKERFSLILESASTNQTSMYLCASSFEGPTTYEQYFGPGTRLTVT.